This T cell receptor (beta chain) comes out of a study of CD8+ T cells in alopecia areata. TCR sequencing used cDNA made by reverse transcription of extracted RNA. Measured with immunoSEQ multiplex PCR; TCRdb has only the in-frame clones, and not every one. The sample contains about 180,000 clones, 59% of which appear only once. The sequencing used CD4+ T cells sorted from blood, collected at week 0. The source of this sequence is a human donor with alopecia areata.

CDR3 DNA: TGTGCCAGCAGCCGGAGGCCGACGGCCTCCACTGAAGCTTTCTTT. Translating gives CASSRRPTASTEAFF. V is TRBV5-6 and J is TRBJ1-1; D is ambiguous. The V gene lost 4 bases and the J gene lost 4 bases, with 17 bases spanning the gap. The CDR3 length is 15 residues. From germline, CDR1 is SGHDT and CDR2 YYEEEE.